This is a list of T cell receptor beta chains from one sample in a study of post-analysis software for immune sequencing data. TCRdb fed the PCR reads into MiXCR, producing one record per CDR3 protein. Of some 890,000 distinct CDR3 sequences in the sample, approximately 50% were seen once. Sequencing was carried out using blood. The receptors shown here come from a girl aged 10-17 years with multiple sclerosis. The CDR3 runs from the conserved cysteine through the conserved F or W. Fields, in order: V gene, clone size, D gene, J gene, CDR3 DNA, CDR3 protein. D genes are given only for firm matches. The size entry is marked missing in some rows and otherwise reads once, few, many or a size class.

TRBV2	once	TRBD2	TRBJ2-5	TGTGCCAGCAAAAGCGGGAGATACCAAGAGACCCAGTACTTC	CASKSGRYQETQYF
TRBV2	.	TRBD1	TRBJ1-2	TGTGCCAGCAGTGCGGACAGGGGAAGGTCGGATGGCTACACCTTC	CASSADRGRSDGYTF
TRBV3-1	.	.	TRBJ2-4	TGTGCCAGCAGCCAATCGAGTGGGACCCAAAACATTCAGTACTTC	CASSQSSGTQNIQYF
TRBV5-1	few	.	TRBJ2-1	TGCGCCAGCAGCGACCCCCAGAGCTCCTACAATGAGCAGTTCTTC	CASSDPQSSYNEQFF
TRBV20-1	.	.	TRBJ2-5	TGCAGTGCTAGAGACCAACTGGAGACGGGGCAAGAGACCCAGTACTTC	CSARDQLETGQETQYF
TRBV6-6	.	.	TRBJ2-3	TGTGCCAGCAATCCCGTATGGGATACGCAGTATTTT	CASNPVWDTQYF
TRBV3-1	few	.	TRBJ2-5	TGTGCCAGCAGCCAAGACCAAGAGACCCAGTACTTC	CASSQDQETQYF
TRBV7-8	.	.	TRBJ2-4	TGTGCCAGCAGCTCCGTTGGACTTAAAGCCAAAAACATTCAGTACTTC	CASSSVGLKAKNIQYF
TRBV12-3/TRBV12-4	.	TRBD2	TRBJ2-3	TGTGCCAGCAGCCGGGGGGGAAACACAGATACGCAGTATTTT	CASSRGGNTDTQYF
TRBV28	.	TRBD2	TRBJ2-1	TGTGCCAGCAGTTTATTGGGGCTAGCGGGTTCCTACAATGAGCAGTTCTTC	CASSLLGLAGSYNEQFF
TRBV11-1	few	TRBD2	TRBJ2-7	TGTGCCTGCAGCTTAGGCGGGAGGGCCGACGAGCAGTACTTC	CACSLGGRADEQYF
TRBV20-1	few	.	TRBJ2-7	TGCAGTGCTAGCGGGGACCGCCTCTCCTACGAGCAGTACTTC	CSASGDRLSYEQYF
TRBV7-7	few	TRBD2	TRBJ2-5	TGTGCTAGCAGCTTAGCGTTACTAGCGGGAGAGGGGGAGACCCAGTACTTC	CASSLALLAGEGETQYF
TRBV15	.	.	TRBJ2-1	TGTGCCACCAGCAGAGATAGCGGAGGGGGCAATGGGCAGTTCTTC	CATSRDSGGGNGQFF
TRBV20-1	.	TRBD2	TRBJ2-7	TGCAGTGCTAAGCGGGGAGCCTACGAGCAGTACTTC	CSAKRGAYEQYF
TRBV18	.	.	TRBJ2-7	TGTGCCAGCGCAACGTCCTCTGTGGGGGTAGAGTACTTC	CASATSSVGVEYF
TRBV3-1	.	TRBD2	TRBJ2-7	TGTGCCAGCAGCCAACTTCCGGGACTAGCGGGGTCCTACGAGCAGTACTTC	CASSQLPGLAGSYEQYF
TRBV2	.	.	TRBJ2-7	TGTGCCAGTAGTGAATGGACCTACGAGCAGTACTTC	CASSEWTYEQYF
TRBV7-6	.	TRBD1	TRBJ2-6	TGTGCCAGCAGCCAAGACAGGGGAATCGGGGCCAACGTCCTGACTTTC	CASSQDRGIGANVLTF
TRBV6-5	.	.	TRBJ1-5	TGTGCCAGCAGTTACTCTGGGGTCCAGCCCCAGCATTTT	CASSYSGVQPQHF
TRBV3-1	.	.	TRBJ1-1	TGTGCCAGCAGCCAAGAGGCGAGGGGTTGGACTGAAGCTTTCTTT	CASSQEARGWTEAFF
TRBV6-5	few	.	TRBJ2-7	TGTGCCAGCAGTTACCTTCAGGGTACCTACGAGCAGTACTTC	CASSYLQGTYEQYF
TRBV7-2	.	.	TRBJ2-5	TGTGCCAGCAGCTTAGACGGGCGCGGAATCCTACGCCAAGAGACCCAGTACTTC	CASSLDGRGILRQETQYF
TRBV20-1	.	.	TRBJ2-4	TGCAGTGCTAGAGATTTGGGAGATACCCAAAACATTCAGTACTTC	CSARDLGDTQNIQYF
TRBV4-1	few	.	TRBJ2-3	TGCGCCAGCAGCCTCCGGGACTCAGGCACAGATACGCAGTATTTT	CASSLRDSGTDTQYF
TRBV5-1	.	.	TRBJ2-5	TGCGCCACCTCACCGCAGGGGGAGACCCAGTACTTC	CATSPQGETQYF
TRBV12-3/TRBV12-4	.	.	TRBJ2-7	TGTGCCAGCAGTTATGGGGCAGCCCTCACCTACGAGCAGTACTTC	CASSYGAALTYEQYF
TRBV5-6	.	.	TRBJ2-1	TGTGCCAGCAGCTACTACTCCAATGAGCAGTTCTTC	CASSYYSNEQFF
TRBV6-5	.	.	TRBJ2-6	TGTGCCAGCAGCTTGCGGCTCCACTCTGGGGCCAACGTCCTGACTTTC	CASSLRLHSGANVLTF
TRBV29-1	once	TRBD1	TRBJ1-5	TGCAGCGTGGCCTTGGGTCCAGGGGGTGGCAATCAGCCCCAGCATTTT	CSVALGPGGGNQPQHF
TRBV20-1	.	TRBD2	TRBJ2-5	TGCAGTGCTAGAGGCGGCGGGGGGAAAGAGACCCAGTACTTC	CSARGGGGKETQYF
TRBV12-3/TRBV12-4	few	TRBD2	TRBJ2-7	TGTGCCAGCAGTCTACCGGGACTAGGAATTTACGAGCAGTACTTC	CASSLPGLGIYEQYF
TRBV3-1	.	.	TRBJ1-2	TGTGCCAGCAGCCAAGGGACAGATAACTATGGCTACACCTTC	CASSQGTDNYGYTF
TRBV5-1	.	.	TRBJ2-1	TGCGCCAGCAGCCCTGGCGTCAGGGCAAGATCATTGCTGTTCTTC	CASSPGVRARSLLFF
TRBV5-6	few	.	TRBJ2-3	TGTGCCAGCAGCTACCGACTACCTAGCACAGATACGCAGTATTTT	CASSYRLPSTDTQYF
TRBV27	.	TRBD1	TRBJ2-1	TGTGCCAGCAGTTTCCGACAGGGGGCCTCCTACAATGAGCAGTTCTTC	CASSFRQGASYNEQFF
TRBV27	.	TRBD1	TRBJ2-7	TGTGCCAGCAGTTTTAGGGGGCCCTCCTACGAGCAGTACTTC	CASSFRGPSYEQYF
TRBV4-1	.	TRBD2	TRBJ2-7	TGCGCCAGCAGCCCCGCTAGCGGAGTAGGTTACGAGCAGTACTTC	CASSPASGVGYEQYF